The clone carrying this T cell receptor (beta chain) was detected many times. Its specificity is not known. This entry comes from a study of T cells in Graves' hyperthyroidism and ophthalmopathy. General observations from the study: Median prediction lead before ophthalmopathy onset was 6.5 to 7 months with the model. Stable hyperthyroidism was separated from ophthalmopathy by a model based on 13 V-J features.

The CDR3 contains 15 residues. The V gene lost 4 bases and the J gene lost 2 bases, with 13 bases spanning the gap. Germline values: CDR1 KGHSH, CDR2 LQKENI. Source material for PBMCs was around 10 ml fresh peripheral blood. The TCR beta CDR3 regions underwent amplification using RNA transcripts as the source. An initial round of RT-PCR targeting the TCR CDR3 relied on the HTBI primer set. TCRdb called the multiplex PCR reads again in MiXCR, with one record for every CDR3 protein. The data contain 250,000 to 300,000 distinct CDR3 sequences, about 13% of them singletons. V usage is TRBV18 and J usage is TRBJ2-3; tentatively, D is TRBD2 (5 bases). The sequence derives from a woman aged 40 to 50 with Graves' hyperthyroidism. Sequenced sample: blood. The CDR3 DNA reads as TGTGCCAGCTCACTGGCGGGCGGTATCACAGATACGCAGTATTTT. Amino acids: CASSLAGGITDTQYF.